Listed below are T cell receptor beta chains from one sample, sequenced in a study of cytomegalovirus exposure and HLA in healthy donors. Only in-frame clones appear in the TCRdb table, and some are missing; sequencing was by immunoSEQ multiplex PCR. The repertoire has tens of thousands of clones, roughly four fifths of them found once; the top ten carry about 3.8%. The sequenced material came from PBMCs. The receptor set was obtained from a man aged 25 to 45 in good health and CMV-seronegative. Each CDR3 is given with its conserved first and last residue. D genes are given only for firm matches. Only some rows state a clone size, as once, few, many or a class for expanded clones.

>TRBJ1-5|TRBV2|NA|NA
TGTGCCAGCAGTGAAAGGTCAGGGCGGGGCAGCAATCAGCCCCAGCATTTT
CASSERSGRGSNQPQHF
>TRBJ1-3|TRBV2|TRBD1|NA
TGTGCCAGCGGACAGGGGAGCGGAAACACCATATATTTT
CASGQGSGNTIYF
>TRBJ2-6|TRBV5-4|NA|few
TGTGCCAGCAGCTTGAGCGAGGGAAGGGTCCTGACTTTC
CASSLSEGRVLTF
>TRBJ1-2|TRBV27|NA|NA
TGTGCCAGCAGCCGGGGGGGGGCCTATGGCTACACCTTC
CASSRGGAYGYTF
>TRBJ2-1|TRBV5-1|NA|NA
TGCGCCAGCAGCCCGGGGGAGGCTACCTACAATGAGCAGTTCTTC
CASSPGEATYNEQFF
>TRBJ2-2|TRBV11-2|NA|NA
TGTGCCAGCAGCCCAGGGCTTCCTAGGACCGGGGAGCTGTTTTTT
CASSPGLPRTGELFF
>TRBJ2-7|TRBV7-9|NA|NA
TGTGCCAGCAGCTCCCTCTCGGGTCCGTACGAGCAGTACTTC
CASSSLSGPYEQYF
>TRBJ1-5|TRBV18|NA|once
TGTGCCAGCTCACCGAACAGTGTAGGTCAGCCCCAGCATTTT
CASSPNSVGQPQHF
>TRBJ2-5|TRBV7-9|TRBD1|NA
TGTGCCAGCAGCCACGGGACAGGGCCGTCGGAGACCCAGTACTTC
CASSHGTGPSETQYF
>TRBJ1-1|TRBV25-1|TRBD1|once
TGTGCCAGCAGTGAATATTCACAGGGGGATTCGGGAGCTTTCTTT
CASSEYSQGDSGAFF
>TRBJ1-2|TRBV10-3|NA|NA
TGTGCCATCTCCCAGGGCCCCTATGGCTACACCTTC
CAISQGPYGYTF
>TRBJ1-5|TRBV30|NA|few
TGTGCCTGGAGTGTACTGAGCAATCAGCCCCAGCATTTT
CAWSVLSNQPQHF
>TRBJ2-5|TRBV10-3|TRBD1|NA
TGTGCCATCGATAGGACAGGGGGTCGGCTTCGGGAGACCCAGTACTTC
CAIDRTGGRLRETQYF
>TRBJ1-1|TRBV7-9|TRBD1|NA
TGTGCCAGCAGCCCGGACAGGAGGAACACTGAAGCTTTCTTT
CASSPDRRNTEAFF
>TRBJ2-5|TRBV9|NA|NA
TGTGCCAGCAGCGTGACTATCGACGGGGAGACCCAGTACTTC
CASSVTIDGETQYF
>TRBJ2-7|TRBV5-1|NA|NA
TGCGCCAGCAACCGGGAGACGGCCTACGAGCAGTACTTC
CASNRETAYEQYF
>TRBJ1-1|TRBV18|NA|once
TGTGCCAGCTCACCACCAGCGGAATCTGAAGCTTTCTTT
CASSPPAESEAFF
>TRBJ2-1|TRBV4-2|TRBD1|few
TGTGCCAGCAGCCTAAGTGTACAGGGGAAGAATGAGCAGTTCTTC
CASSLSVQGKNEQFF
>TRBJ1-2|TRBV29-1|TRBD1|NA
TGCAGCGTATATGACAGGGCGGCCTACACCTTC
CSVYDRAAYTF
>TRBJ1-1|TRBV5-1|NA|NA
TGCGCCAGCAGCACGGCCGCGGGGTACACTGAAGCTTTCTTT
CASSTAAGYTEAFF
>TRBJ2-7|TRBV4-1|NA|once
TGCGCCAGCAGCCAAGATGGGGGCTACGAGCAGTACTTC
CASSQDGGYEQYF
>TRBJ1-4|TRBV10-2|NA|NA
TGCGCCAGCAGCGCGACAGCCGCTAATGAAAAACTGTTTTTT
CASSATAANEKLFF
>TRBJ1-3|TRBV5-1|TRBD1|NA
TGCGCCAGCAGATCAGGGGGTTCTGGAAACACCATATATTTT
CASRSGGSGNTIYF
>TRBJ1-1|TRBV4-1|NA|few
TGCGCCAGCAGCCAAATGGGAGGGGGGGCCACTGAAGCTTTCTTT
CASSQMGGGATEAFF
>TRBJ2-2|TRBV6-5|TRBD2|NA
TGTGCCAGCAGTTATCGAGCGGGGTACACCGGGGAGCTGTTTTTT
CASSYRAGYTGELFF
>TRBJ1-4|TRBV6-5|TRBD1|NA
TGTGCCAGCAGTTTCCTACTACAGGGGTATGAAAAACTGTTTTTT
CASSFLLQGYEKLFF
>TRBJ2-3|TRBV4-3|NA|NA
TGCGCCAGCAGCCAAGATCCTTCTAGAGATACGCAGTATTTT
CASSQDPSRDTQYF
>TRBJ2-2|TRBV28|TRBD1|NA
TGTGCCAGCAGATTAAGGACAGGATCGAACACCGGGGAGCTGTTTTTT
CASRLRTGSNTGELFF
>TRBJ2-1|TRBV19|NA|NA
TGTGCCAGTAGTATAGCTGGGCGCGCTCTAGCAGATTCTCATGAGCAGTTCTTC
CASSIAGRALADSHEQFF
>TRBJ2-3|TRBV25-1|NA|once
TGTGCCAGCAGTGAATCGACAGCTAGATCTAGCACAGATACGCAGTATTTT
CASSESTARSSTDTQYF
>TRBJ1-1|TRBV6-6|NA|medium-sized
TGTGCCAGCAGTTGGACTGACCGGAACACTGAAGCTTTCTTT
CASSWTDRNTEAFF
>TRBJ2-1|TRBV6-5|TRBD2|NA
TGTGCCAGCAGTTTTACTAGCGGGGGTTCCTACAATGAGCAGTTCTTC
CASSFTSGGSYNEQFF
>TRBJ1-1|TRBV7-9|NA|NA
TGTGCCAGCAGACAAGAATTGGGGAGGGGGGCGAACACTGAAGCTTTCTTT
CASRQELGRGANTEAFF
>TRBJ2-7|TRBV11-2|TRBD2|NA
TGTGCCAGCAGCAACCGGGACTACAGCTCCTACGAGCAGTACTTC
CASSNRDYSSYEQYF
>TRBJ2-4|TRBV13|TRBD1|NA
TGTGCCAGCAGCCTCTCACTCTCCGGGACAGAGGAAAACATTCAGTACTTC
CASSLSLSGTEENIQYF
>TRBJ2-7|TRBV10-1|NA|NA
TGCGCCAGCAGTGAGGGACTTAACTACGAGCAGTACTTC
CASSEGLNYEQYF
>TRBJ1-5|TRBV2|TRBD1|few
TGTGCCAGCAAATTACAGGGGGGTTGGGAGCCCCAGCATTTT
CASKLQGGWEPQHF
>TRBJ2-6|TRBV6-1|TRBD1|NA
TGTGCCAGCAGTGCAAGCTGGACAGGGTCTGGGGCCAACGTCCTGACTTTC
CASSASWTGSGANVLTF
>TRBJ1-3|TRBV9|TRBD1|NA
TGTGCCAGCAGCCCCGGGGACAGTCCATACTCTGGAAACACCATATATTTT
CASSPGDSPYSGNTIYF
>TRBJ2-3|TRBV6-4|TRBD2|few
TGTGCCAGCAGTGACTCTAGCGGGGGGGCCACAGATACGCAGTATTTT
CASSDSSGGATDTQYF
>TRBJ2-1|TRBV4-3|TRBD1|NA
TGCGCCAGCAGCCAAGACTCACAGGGGGGCTCCTACAATGAGCAGTTCTTC
CASSQDSQGGSYNEQFF
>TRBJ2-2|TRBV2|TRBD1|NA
TGTGCCAGCAGTCAATCAACAACAGGGGCGAACACCGGGGAGCTGTTTTTT
CASSQSTTGANTGELFF
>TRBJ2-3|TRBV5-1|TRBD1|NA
TGCGCCAGCAGCCCGACGGGGGACAGGGGTCCCACAGATACGCAGTATTTT
CASSPTGDRGPTDTQYF
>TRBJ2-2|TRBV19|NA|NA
TGTGCCAGTAGTATCACGCAGGGAAGGGGAGGAGCCGGGGAGCTGTTTTTT
CASSITQGRGGAGELFF
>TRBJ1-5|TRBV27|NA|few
TGTGCCAGCAGTGGTTCGCCAGATCAGCCCCAGCATTTT
CASSGSPDQPQHF
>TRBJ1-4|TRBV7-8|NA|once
TGTGCCAGCAGCGATACGACGGTGGACAGAGAAAAACTGTTTTTT
CASSDTTVDREKLFF
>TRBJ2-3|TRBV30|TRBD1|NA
TGTGCCTGGACCGGGACAGGGGTTAGGTATTTT
CAWTGTGVRYF
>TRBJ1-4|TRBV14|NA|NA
TGTGCCAGCAGCCAAGAACCGATAGGGGTGGGAAAACTGTTTTTT
CASSQEPIGVGKLFF
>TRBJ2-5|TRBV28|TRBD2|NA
TGTGCCAGCAGCCTAGGACTAGCGGGAGTGGAGACCCAGTACTTC
CASSLGLAGVETQYF
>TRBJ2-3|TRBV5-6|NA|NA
TGTGCCAGCAGCTTGTTAAGCACAGATACGCAGTATTTT
CASSLLSTDTQYF
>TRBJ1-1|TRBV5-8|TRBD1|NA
TGTGCCAGCAGCTTGGCAGGACAGGGGGCTTTCGGGACTGAAGCTTTCTTT
CASSLAGQGAFGTEAFF
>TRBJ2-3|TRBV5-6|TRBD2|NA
TGTGCCAGCAGCCCCACTAGCGGGAGTTTAGTGGGGACAGATACGCAGTATTTT
CASSPTSGSLVGTDTQYF